Below are 23 T cell receptor beta chains sequenced from a single sample in a study of T-cell reconstitution after alpha-beta-depleted transplantation in children. Library preparation (for TCRbeta) was performed with unique molecular identifiers. TCRdb re-called the PCR reads through MiXCR, storing one row per CDR3 protein. The sample contains some 120,000 distinct CDR3 sequences, approximately 10% of which appear only once. The sample here was PBMCs, taken before TCRalphabeta/CD19-depleted stem cell transplant. These TCRs come from a boy younger than 10 with acute lymphoblastic leukemia, due to receive a stem cell transplant.

This clonotype has just a few counts. The chain joins TRBV20-1 to TRBJ2-1; 7 bases match TRBD2. After removal of 1 base from V and 3 bases from J, the junction contained 3 bases not matched to a gene. The V gene's germline CDR1 is DFQATT and CDR2 SNEGSKA (reference sequence). The CDR3 has 14 amino acids. This CDR3 reads CSARAGTIYNEQFF. The CDR3 region has the DNA TGCAGTGCTAGAGCCGGGACTATCTACAATGAGCAGTTCTTC.

This clonotype was recorded at least ten times. The rearrangement joins TRBV7-6 to TRBJ2-2; 7 bases fit TRBD2. With V trimmed by 4 bases and J by 1 base, 3 bases remained unmatched. This CDR3 contains 15 residues. The germline V gene has CDR1 SGHVS and CDR2 FNYEAQ. The CDR3 nucleotides read TGTGCCAGCAGCTCAACGGGGGGGAACACCGGGGAGCTGTTTTTT. Translation: CASSSTGGNTGELFF.

This clonotype was detected ten times or more. The genes are TRBV5-1 and TRBJ1-1, with D perhaps matching TRBD1 (6 bases). CDR1 SGHRS and CDR2 YFSETQ come from the germline V gene. The V end lost 4 bases, the J end lost 7 bases, and 20 bases lay between the germline ends. The CDR3 covers 15 residues. The CDR3 DNA is TGCGCCAGCAGCATGTATGGGGGGCGGAGTGGTGAAGCTTTCTTT. This gives the protein CASSMYGGRSGEAFF.

The genes are TRBV12-3 or TRBV12-4 and TRBJ2-3; 10 nucleotides line up with TRBD2. The V segment lost 3 bases and the J segment 5 bases; nucleotides outside the gene matches: 8. The CDR3 totals 16 residues. CDR3 in amino acids: CASSLFLAGDGDTQYF. The CDR3 nucleotides are TGTGCCAGCAGTTTGTTCCTAGCGGGAGATGGAGATACGCAGTATTTT.

A few counts support this clonotype. The rearrangement joins TRBV29-1 to TRBJ2-3, with TRBD2 identical over 8 bases. The germline V gene encodes CDR1 SQVTM and CDR2 ANQGSEA. The CDR3 length is 15 residues. V shed 6 bases and J 1 base; nucleotides not matched to a gene: 9. The CDR3 DNA is TGCAGCGTCTCTAAGCGGGAGACTGGCACAGATACGCAGTATTTT. This translates into CSVSKRETGTDTQYF.

This clonotype was recorded many times. This chain joins TRBV12-1 and TRBJ2-1; TRBD1, as called in the table, went unchecked against the DNA. TRBV12-1 is a pseudogene. This CDR3 region has 18 residues. CDR3 residues: CASSFPLDRGRRDNEQFF. Here the CDR3 DNA reads TGTGCCAGCAGCTTTCCCCTAGACAGGGGGCGGAGGGACAATGAGCAGTTCTTC.

The chain uses TRBV18 and TRBJ2-7, with D perhaps matching TRBD2 (6 bases). The CDR3 totals 12 residues. Per germline, CDR1 KGHSH and CDR2 LQKENI. V was pared by 3 bases and J by 5 bases, with 8 bases between. The chain's CDR3 is CASSPRDDEQYF. CDR3 nucleotides: TGTGCCAGCTCACCGCGGGACGACGAGCAGTACTTC.

At least ten counts were recorded for this clonotype. V is TRBV27 and J is TRBJ2-6; the D gene could be TRBD1 or TRBD2 (5 bases each). The V gene's germline CDR1 is MNHEY and CDR2 SMNVEV (reference sequence). The V end lost 6 bases, the J end lost 2 bases, and 20 bases lay between the germline ends. The CDR3 extends over 18 amino acids. CDR3 nucleotide sequence: TGTGCCAGCAGCCCGCTACGGGGCCCGCTTGCTGGGGCCAACGTCCTGACTTTC. Residues: CASSPLRGPLAGANVLTF.

On this clonotype itself: One end of the junction is discordant with germline, which a read error may explain. The chain links TRBV5-1 to TRBJ2-1; D uncertain. Per germline, CDR1 SGHRS and CDR2 YFSETQ. The CDR3 sequence is 16 residues long. The CDR3 is CGSSSQFSTSYNEQFF. CDR3 DNA: TGCGGCAGCAGTTCACAATTTTCCACCTCATACAATGAGCAGTTCTTC.

V and J are TRBV29-1 and TRBJ2-5; D unclear. The CDR3 has 12 amino acids. V was pared by 0 bases and J by 5 bases, with 7 bases between. The V gene's germline CDR1 is SQVTM and CDR2 ANQGSEA. DNA of the CDR3: TGCAGCGTTGAAGACCCTCGGGAGACCCAGTACTTC. Protein sequence: CSVEDPRETQYF.

A few counts support this clonotype. The V call is TRBV3-1, the J call TRBJ2-1, with D hard to call. Germline V gives CDR1 LGHDT, CDR2 YNNKEL (reference sequence). There are 12 residues in the CDR3. The V end lost 0 bases, the J end lost 10 bases, and 7 bases lay between the germline ends. The CDR3 is CASSQDQLEQFF. CDR3 nucleotides: TGTGCCAGCAGCCAAGATCAACTAGAGCAGTTCTTC.

This chain connects TRBV5-1 to TRBJ2-7, with TRBD1 matching over 9 bases. V lost 4 bases to trimming and J lost 3 bases; unmatched junction nucleotides: 14. CDR1 is SGHRS, CDR2 YFSETQ, per germline. The CDR3 is 17 amino acids. DNA of the CDR3: TGCGCCAGCAGCGCCGGCTTTCGGACAGGGGCAAACTACGAGCAGTACTTC. Translated, it gives CASSAGFRTGANYEQYF.

This clonotype was recorded at least ten times. This rearrangement joins TRBV9 to TRBJ2-7; D is uncertain. Trimming removed 0 bases from V and 3 bases from J, with 13 bases in between. The V gene's germline CDR1 is SGDLS and CDR2 YYNGEE. The CDR3 contains 15 residues. CDR3 in DNA: TGTGCCAGCAGCGTAGCCCCGGAGACGATCTACGAGCAGTACTTC. This sequence encodes CASSVAPETIYEQYF. Full variable domain (missing parts from reference TRBV9 and TRBJ2-7): DSGVTQTPKHLITATGQRVTLRCSPRSGDLSVYWYQQSLDQGLQFLIQYYNGEERAKGNILERFSAQQFPDLHSELNLSSLELGDSALYFCASSVAPETIYEQYFGPGTRLTVT.

The genes are TRBV20-1 and TRBJ2-7; 7 nucleotides match TRBD2. Trimming removed 2 bases from V and 3 bases from J; junction bases left unmatched: 4. This CDR3 contains 13 residues. Germline CDR1 reads DFQATT; CDR2 reads SNEGSKA (reference sequence). The CDR3 nucleotides are TGCAGTGCTAGAAGCGGGGCCCTCTACGAGCAGTACTTC. Residues: CSARSGALYEQYF.

The chain combines TRBV20-1 with TRBJ2-1, with D possibly being TRBD1 or TRBD2 (5 bases each). Looked up from germline, CDR1 is DFQATT and CDR2 is SNEGSKA (reference sequence). Between the trimmed V and J ends, which lost 6 bases and 7 bases, there was a span of 28 bases. CDR3 size: 17 residues. The CDR3 DNA follows: TGCAGTGCCCCCGGGGCTCAAGTCCCCCTACACTATAATGAGCAGTTCTTC. The encoded protein is CSAPGAQVPLHYNEQFF.

The chain is built from TRBV20-1 and TRBJ2-5, with D hard to call. Germline V CDR1 and CDR2: DFQATT, SNEGSKA (reference sequence). The CDR3 spans 12 residues. CDR3 in amino acids: CLPRTVQETQYF. The CDR3 DNA is TGCCTGCCCCGGACGGTCCAAGAGACCCAGTACTTC.

This chain joins TRBV24-1 and TRBJ2-3, with D tentatively TRBD2 (5 bases). This CDR3 is built from 13 residues. The V gene's germline CDR1 is KGHDR and CDR2 SFDVKD. Trimming pared 4 bases from V and 6 bases from J, leaving 10 bases between. The CDR3 bases are TGTGCCACCAGTGACTCCGGACTCGATACGCAGTATTTT. It specifies CATSDSGLDTQYF.

This clonotype turned up a few times. The chain joins TRBV27 to TRBJ2-5; no reliable D call. This CDR3 is built from 13 residues. Trimming stripped 5 bases from V and 3 bases from J, with 10 bases between. Germline V gene sequence: CDR1 MNHEY, CDR2 SMNVEV (reference sequence). CDR3 region: CASSQERKETQYF. In DNA, the CDR3 is TGTGCCAGCAGTCAGGAAAGGAAAGAGACCCAGTACTTC.

This chain links TRBV14 with TRBJ1-1; D not resolved. Trimming took 3 bases from V and 7 from J, leaving 9 bases between them. CDR1 is SGHDN, CDR2 FVKESK, per germline. The CDR3 is 12 amino acids. The CDR3 nucleotides are TGTGCCAGCAGCCAGGGGTTCCTTGAAGCTTTCTTT. Its translation is CASSQGFLEAFF. The full variable domain, in which reference TRBV14 and TRBJ1-1 provide the parts outside the CDR3, is EAGVTQFPSHSVIEKGQTVTLRCDPISGHDNLYWYRRVMGKEIKFLLHFVKESKQDESGMPNNRFLAERTGGTYSTLKVQPAELEDSGVYFCASSQGFLEAFFGQGTRLTVV.

The sample holds a few counts of this clonotype. One end of the junction is discordant with germline, which a read error may explain. J is TRBJ2-7 and V is TRBV10-2; 7 nucleotides match TRBD1. CDR3 size: 12 residues. Germline V gene sequence: CDR1 WSHSY, CDR2 SAAADI. The CDR3 nucleotides read TGCGCCAGCATTGAAAAAGGGGGCCCTTTCGGGTTC. Translated, it gives CASIEKGGPFGF.

V gene TRBV19 combines with J gene TRBJ2-2; D is uncertain. Germline CDR1 and CDR2: LNHDA and SQIVND (reference sequence). The ends were cut back, 3 bases at V and 6 bases at J, with 5 bases in the middle. The CDR3 runs to 12 residues. The DNA of the CDR3 is TGTGCCAGTAGTATGGCCCCCGGGGAGCTGTTTTTT. The encoded protein is CASSMAPGELFF.

In this sample, this clonotype turned up many times. J is TRBJ2-7 and V is TRBV5-6; 7 bases are a match to TRBD1. There are 13 residues in the CDR3. Germline CDR1 is SGHDT and CDR2 is YYEEEE. Trimming took 2 bases from V and 7 from J; bases not matched to a gene: 6. For the CDR3, the DNA is TGTGCCAGCAGCTTCCGGGACAGACTAGAGCAGTACTTC. Protein product: CASSFRDRLEQYF.

This clonotype was counted ten times or more. The V call is TRBV7-6, the J call TRBJ1-1; 7 positions match TRBD1. J lost 0 bases, V lost 4 bases, and 14 bases had no gene match. The length of the CDR3 is 18 residues. CDR1 and CDR2 from the germline V gene are SGHVS and FNYEAQ. Written as DNA, the CDR3 is TGTGCCAGCAGCTCACCACCGGGACAGCTGATTATGAACACTGAAGCTTTCTTT. Residues: CASSSPPGQLIMNTEAFF.